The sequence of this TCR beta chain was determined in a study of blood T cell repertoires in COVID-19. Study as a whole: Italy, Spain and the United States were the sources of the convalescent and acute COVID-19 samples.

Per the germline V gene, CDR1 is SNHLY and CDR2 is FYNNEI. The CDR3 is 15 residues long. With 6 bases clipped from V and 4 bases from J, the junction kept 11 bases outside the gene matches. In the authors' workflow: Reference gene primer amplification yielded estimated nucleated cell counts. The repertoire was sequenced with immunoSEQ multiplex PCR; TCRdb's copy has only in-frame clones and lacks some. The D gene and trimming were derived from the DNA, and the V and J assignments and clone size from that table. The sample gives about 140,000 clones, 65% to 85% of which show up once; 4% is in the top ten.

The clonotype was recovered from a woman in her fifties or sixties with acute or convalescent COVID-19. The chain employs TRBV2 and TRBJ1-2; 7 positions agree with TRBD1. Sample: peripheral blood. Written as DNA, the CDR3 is TGTGCCAGCAGGGAGGACAGGCCGGCCATCTATGGCTACACCTTC. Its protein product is CASREDRPAIYGYTF. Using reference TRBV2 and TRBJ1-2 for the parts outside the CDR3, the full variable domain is EPEVTQTPSHQVTQMGQEVILRCVPISNHLYFYWYRQILGQKVEFLVSFYNNEISEKSEIFDDQFSVERPDGSNFTLKIRSTKLEDSAMYFCASREDRPAIYGYTFGSGTRLTVV.